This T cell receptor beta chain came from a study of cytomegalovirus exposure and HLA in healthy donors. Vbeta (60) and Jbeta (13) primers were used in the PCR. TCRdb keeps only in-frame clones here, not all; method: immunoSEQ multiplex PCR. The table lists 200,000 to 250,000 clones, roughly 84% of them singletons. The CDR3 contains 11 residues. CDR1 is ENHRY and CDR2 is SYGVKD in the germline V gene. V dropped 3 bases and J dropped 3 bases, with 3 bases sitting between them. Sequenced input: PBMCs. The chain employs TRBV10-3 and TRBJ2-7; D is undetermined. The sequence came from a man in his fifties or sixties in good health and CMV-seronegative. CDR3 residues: CAISDIYEQYF. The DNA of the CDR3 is TGTGCCATCAGTGATATCTACGAGCAGTACTTC.